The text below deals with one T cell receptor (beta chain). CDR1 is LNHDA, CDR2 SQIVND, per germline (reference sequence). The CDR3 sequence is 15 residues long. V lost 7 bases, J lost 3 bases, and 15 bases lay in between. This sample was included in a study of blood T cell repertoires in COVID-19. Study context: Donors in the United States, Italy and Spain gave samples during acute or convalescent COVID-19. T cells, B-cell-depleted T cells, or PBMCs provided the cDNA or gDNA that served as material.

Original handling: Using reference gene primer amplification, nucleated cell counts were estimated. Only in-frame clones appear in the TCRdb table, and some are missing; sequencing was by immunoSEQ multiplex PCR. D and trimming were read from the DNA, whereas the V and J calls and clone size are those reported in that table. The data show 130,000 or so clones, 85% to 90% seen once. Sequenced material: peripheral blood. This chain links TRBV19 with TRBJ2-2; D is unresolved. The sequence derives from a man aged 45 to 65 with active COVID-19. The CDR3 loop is CASTSGRVDTGELFF. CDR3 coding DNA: TGTGCCAGTACGTCCGGCCGGGTGGACACCGGGGAGCTGTTTTTT.